This paragraph covers one TCR beta chain sequence. The record originates from a study of blood T cell repertoires in COVID-19. Whole-study context: Samples taken during acute and convalescent COVID-19 were collected in the United States, Italy and Spain.

As handled by the study authors: Reference gene primer amplification gave estimated nucleated cell counts. Generated by immunoSEQ multiplex PCR, the TCRdb table keeps only in-frame clones and is missing some. V, J and clone size are those of that table, while D and trimming were read from the DNA. The table lists about 220,000 clones, roughly four fifths of them singletons. This CDR3 spans 15 amino acids. J gave up 1 base and V 3 bases, and 5 bases lay outside the gene matches. CDR1 and CDR2 (germline): ENHRY, SYGVKD. The source of this sequence is a woman of 80 years or more with COVID-19, enrolled during active disease. The gene calls are TRBV10-3 and TRBJ1-1; 7 positions agree with TRBD1. The sequenced material came from peripheral blood. The chain's CDR3 is CAISDGAGGNTEAFF. The CDR3 bases are TGTGCCATCAGTGACGGGGCAGGGGGGAACACTGAAGCTTTCTTT.